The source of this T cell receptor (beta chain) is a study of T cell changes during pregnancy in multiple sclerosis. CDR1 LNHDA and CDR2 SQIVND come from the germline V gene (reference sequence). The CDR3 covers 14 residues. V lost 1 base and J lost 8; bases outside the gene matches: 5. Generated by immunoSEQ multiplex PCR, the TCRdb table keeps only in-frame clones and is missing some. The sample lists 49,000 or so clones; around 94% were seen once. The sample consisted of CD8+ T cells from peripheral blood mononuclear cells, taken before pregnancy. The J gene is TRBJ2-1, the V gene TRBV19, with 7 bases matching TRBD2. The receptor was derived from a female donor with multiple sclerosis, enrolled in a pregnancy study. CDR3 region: CASSIVASGHEQFF. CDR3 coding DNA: TGTGCCAGTAGTATAGTGGCTAGCGGCCATGAGCAGTTCTTC.